This T cell receptor (beta chain) was recovered during a study of tumour-infiltrating T cells in Burkitt lymphoma. Overall study findings and caveats: Public clonotypes, several, appeared across numerous Burkitt lymphoma patients.

The CDR3 has 14 amino acids. Trimming removed 7 bases at V and 3 bases at J, with 16 bases between. From germline, CDR1 is KGHSH and CDR2 LQKENI. The protocol was immunoSEQ multiplex PCR, while the TCRdb copy is restricted to in-frame clones and leaves out a portion. The profile shows a few thousand clones, more than 13% of them singletons. This clone was observed a handful of times. Antigen specificity is unknown. Sequenced: tumor tissue. This TCR derives from a human donor with Burkitt lymphoma. The chain has TRBV18 and TRBJ2-7; possibly TRBD2 for D (6 bases). The CDR3 bases are TGTGCCAGCTTATCGGGAGTTGGGTTCTACGAGCAGTACTTC. It specifies CASLSGVGFYEQYF.